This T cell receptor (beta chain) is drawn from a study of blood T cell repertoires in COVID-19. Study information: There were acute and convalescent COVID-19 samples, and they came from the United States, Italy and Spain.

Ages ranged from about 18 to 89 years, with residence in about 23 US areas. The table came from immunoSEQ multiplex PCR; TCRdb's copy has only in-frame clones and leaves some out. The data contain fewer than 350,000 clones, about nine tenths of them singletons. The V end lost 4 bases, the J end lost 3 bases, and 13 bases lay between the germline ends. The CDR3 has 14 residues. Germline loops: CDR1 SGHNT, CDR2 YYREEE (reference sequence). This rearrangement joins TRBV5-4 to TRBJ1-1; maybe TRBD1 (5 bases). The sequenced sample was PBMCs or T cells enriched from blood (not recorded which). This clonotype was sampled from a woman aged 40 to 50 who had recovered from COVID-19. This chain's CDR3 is CASSPGLWDTEAFF. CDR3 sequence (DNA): TGTGCCAGCAGCCCGGGACTTTGGGACACTGAAGCTTTCTTT.